The present entry profiles one T cell receptor (beta chain) with its context. The CDR3 length is 14 residues. The germline gives CDR1 MDHEN, CDR2 SYDVKM. With V trimmed by 10 bases and J by 5 bases, 13 bases remained unmatched. The record originates from a study of blood T cells in healthy people across ages. The second PCR ran about 7 to 12 cycles with a sample-barcoded 5' primer and J-beta primers. TCRdb called the 5' RACE reads again in MiXCR, with one record for every CDR3 protein. In the table there are approximately 790,000 distinct CDR3 sequences, 60% to 80% of which are singletons. Sequencing input: blood. This clonotype was obtained from a man aged 30 to 45 in good health. The V gene is TRBV28, the J gene TRBJ2-7; 8 bases map to TRBD1. This chain's CDR3 is CATHRGEVSHEQYF. DNA of the CDR3: TGTGCCACCCACAGGGGGGAAGTGTCCCACGAGCAGTACTTC.